The 12 T cell receptor beta chains below were found in one sample sequenced in a study of cytomegalovirus exposure and HLA in healthy donors. In the PCR, 60 Vbeta and 13 Jbeta primers were used. TCRdb's copy holds only in-frame clones and misses some; the assay was immunoSEQ multiplex PCR. The sample lists under 200,000 clones; roughly 70% were seen once. The sequencing input was PBMCs. The receptors shown here come from a woman aged 30 to 39 in good health and CMV-seronegative.

V and J are TRBV7-2 and TRBJ2-7; D perhaps matches TRBD2 (5 bases). The CDR3 covers 15 residues. Trimming took off 4 bases at V and 3 bases at J, with 16 bases between the two ends. CDR1 SGHTA and CDR2 FQGNSA come from the germline V gene. CDR3 region: CASSSDSGALYEQYF. CDR3 DNA sequence: TGTGCCAGCAGCTCGGACTCGGGTGCCCTCTACGAGCAGTACTTC.

V is TRBV7-9 and J is TRBJ2-3, with D perhaps TRBD2 (5 bases). The CDR3 length is 13 residues. Germline-derived CDR1 and CDR2 are SEHNR and FQNEAQ (reference sequence). CDR3 nucleotides: TGTGCACTCCGAGGGTCGGCCACAGATACGCAGTATTTT. This translates into CALRGSATDTQYF.

This clone was counted once. This chain links TRBV10-2 with TRBJ2-7; D possibly corresponds to TRBD2 (6 bases). Deletions cut 8 bases from V and 0 bases from J, with 14 bases between. This CDR3 comprises 14 residues. CDR1 is WSHSY, CDR2 SAAADI, per germline. CDR3: CASSGGRSSYEQYF. In DNA, the CDR3 is TGCGCCAGCTCCGGAGGGCGAAGCTCCTACGAGCAGTACTTC.

V gene TRBV19 combines with J gene TRBJ1-1; D call uncertain. Looked up from germline, CDR1 is LNHDA and CDR2 is SQIVND (reference sequence). Trimming left V 1 base short and J 4 bases short, with 13 bases between. There are 15 residues in the CDR3. CDR3 sequence (DNA): TGTGCCAGTAGTATAGGTTCAGCGGCGTTCACTGAAGCTTTCTTT. This translates into CASSIGSAAFTEAFF. Drawing the rest from reference TRBV19 and TRBJ1-1, the complete variable domain is DGGITQSPKYLFRKEGQNVTLSCEQNLNHDAMYWYRQDPGQGLRLIYYSQIVNDFQKGDIAEGYSVSREKKESFPLTVTSAQKNPTAFYLCASSIGSAAFTEAFFGQGTRLTVV.

The chain couples TRBV7-9 to TRBJ2-6; D ambiguous. The CDR3 contains 13 residues. The V and J ends lost 1 base and 4 bases respectively, with 2 bases between them. Germline V lookup: CDR1 SEHNR, CDR2 FQNEAQ (reference sequence). The chain's CDR3 is CASSLVGANVLTF. CDR3 coding DNA: TGTGCCAGCAGCTTAGTAGGGGCCAACGTCCTGACTTTC.

The chain combines TRBV4-2 with TRBJ2-3; the D gene is possibly TRBD1 (5 bases). Looked up from germline, CDR1 is LGHNA and CDR2 is YNFKEQ. The CDR3 consists of 15 residues. V was pared by 4 bases and J by 1 base, with 12 bases between. CDR3 in amino acids: CASSPRAVGTDTQYF. The CDR3 DNA sequence: TGTGCCAGCAGCCCCAGGGCAGTCGGCACAGATACGCAGTATTTT.

The genes are TRBV7-8 and TRBJ2-5, with TRBD2 identical over 12 bases. This CDR3 comprises 15 residues. Germline assignment: CDR1 SGHVS and CDR2 FQNEAQ. Germline trimming cut 2 bases from V and 3 bases from J; bases unmatched to any gene: 1. CDR3 sequence reads: CASSLRLAGEETQYF. CDR3 coding DNA: TGTGCCAGCAGCTTACGACTAGCGGGAGAAGAGACCCAGTACTTC.

The chain couples TRBV10-3 to TRBJ1-5; unclear D gene. This CDR3 is built from 12 residues. Germline V gene sequence: CDR1 ENHRY, CDR2 SYGVKD. Trimming shortened V by 4 bases and J by 3 bases, and 4 bases separated the two germline ends. CDR3 sequence reads: CAISGPNQPQHF. The CDR3 DNA reads as TGTGCCATCAGTGGGCCCAATCAGCCCCAGCATTTT.

The gene calls are TRBV29-1 and TRBJ1-2; possibly TRBD1 for D (6 bases). Germline CDR1 reads SQVTM; CDR2 reads ANQGSEA. Trimming cost V 6 bases and J 0 bases, with 11 bases left between them. This CDR3 has 13 amino acids. CDR3 in DNA: TGCAGCGTAACCGGGACACCTAACTATGGCTACACCTTC. Protein product: CSVTGTPNYGYTF.

A few counts support this clone. This chain connects TRBV5-1 to TRBJ2-7, with 11 bases fitting TRBD2. This CDR3 has 17 residues. The J segment lost 4 bases and the V segment lost 5 bases, leaving 14 bases of the junction unmatched. The germline gives CDR1 SGHRS, CDR2 YFSETQ. CDR3 nucleotide sequence: TGCGCCAGCAGGACCGGGACTAGCGGCTCTTCCGGGTACGAGCAGTACTTC. Its protein product is CASRTGTSGSSGYEQYF.

This clone was detected only a few times. The chain links TRBV6-1 to TRBJ1-2; tentatively, D is TRBD1 (5 bases). Germline-derived CDR1 and CDR2 are MNHNS and SASEGT. Trimming cost V 0 bases and J 4 bases, with 18 bases left between them. This CDR3 comprises 17 residues. For the CDR3, the DNA is TGTGCCAGCAGTGAAGCGAACTTTGCAGGGAGGATCTATGGCTACACCTTC. It is translated as CASSEANFAGRIYGYTF.

The chain combines TRBV30 with TRBJ1-2; 8 nucleotides align to TRBD1. Per the germline V gene, CDR1 is GTSNPN and CDR2 is SVGIG (reference sequence). This CDR3 region has 14 residues. V shed 1 base, J shed 4 bases, and the junction held 5 bases outside the gene matches. This CDR3 is CAWSAGQGGYGYTF. CDR3 nucleotides: TGTGCCTGGAGTGCCGGACAGGGTGGCTATGGCTACACCTTC.